Below, 13 T cell receptor beta chains from the same sample are listed, as sequenced in a study of long-term antiretroviral therapy in people with HIV. With survey level as its setting, the immunoSEQ assay was v3.0. Measured with immunoSEQ multiplex PCR; TCRdb has only the in-frame clones, and not every one. The sample yields under 50,000 clones, less than 95% seen once. The sequenced sample was unsorted PBMCs, obtained 9 to 9.5 years after starting antiretroviral therapy. The receptors shown here come from a man aged 30-40 years with HIV.

V is TRBV19 and J is TRBJ2-2; D unclear. CDR1 is LNHDA, CDR2 SQIVND, per germline (reference sequence). Trimming pared 7 bases from V and 7 bases from J, leaving 16 bases between. The CDR3 runs 14 residues. The CDR3 DNA sequence: TGTGCCAGTAAGGACGGGCTCGAAGTCGGGGAGCTGTTTTTT. Its translation is CASKDGLEVGELFF.

V is TRBV6-1 and J is TRBJ1-6; D is ambiguous. Germline-derived CDR1 and CDR2 are MNHNS and SASEGT. This CDR3 region has 14 residues. The ends were cut back, 4 bases at V and 7 bases at J, with 11 bases in the middle. The CDR3 loop is CASSARERNSPLHF. CDR3 DNA sequence: TGTGCCAGCAGTGCGAGGGAGAGGAATTCACCCCTCCACTTT.

This chain uses TRBV19 with TRBJ1-3; unclear D gene. Germline V gene lookup returns CDR1 LNHDA and CDR2 SQIVND (reference sequence). This CDR3 contains 12 residues. V was shortened by 10 bases and J by 0 bases, with 7 bases between the two germline ends. This CDR3 reads CATLSSGNTIYF. As DNA, the CDR3 is TGTGCCACCCTAAGCTCTGGAAACACCATATATTTT.

V gene TRBV5-3 combines with J gene TRBJ2-5; TRBD2 aligns across 11 bases. TRBV5-3 is identified as an open reading frame with a role that is uncertain. The CDR3 runs to 15 residues. V lost 1 base and J lost 3; bases outside the gene matches: 2. CDR3 sequence (DNA): TGTGCCAGAAGCTTGTTAGCGGGGGGGGAAGAGACCCAGTACTTC. It encodes CARSLLAGGEETQYF.

The sample holds a few counts of this clone. The chain has TRBV5-1 and TRBJ2-2; 9 bases line up with TRBD1. The CDR3 spans 15 residues. In germline, CDR1 is SGHRS, CDR2 YFSETQ. J gave up 4 bases and V 2 bases, and 3 bases lay outside the gene matches. CDR3: CASSLRTGVTGELFF. The CDR3 DNA sequence: TGCGCCAGCAGCTTAAGGACAGGGGTCACCGGGGAGCTGTTTTTT.

In its sample, this clone was seen once. The V and J genes are TRBV6-1 and TRBJ1-5, with unresolved D. The CDR3 length is 13 residues. Trimming took 4 bases from V and 7 from J, leaving 11 bases between them. The germline V gene has CDR1 MNHNS and CDR2 SASEGT. CDR3 sequence: CASSALQQQPQHF. CDR3 bases: TGTGCCAGCAGTGCGTTACAGCAACAGCCCCAGCATTTT.

This clone was seen a few times. The chain carries TRBV6-1 and TRBJ2-4, with 8 nucleotides matching TRBD1. Trimming cost V 4 bases and J 8 bases; bases outside gene matches: 10. The CDR3 spans 15 residues. Germline V gene sequence: CDR1 MNHNS, CDR2 SASEGT. In DNA, the CDR3 is TGTGCCAGCAGTGGTGGAGGACAGGGCGGGGACATTCAGTACTTC. Amino acids: CASSGGGQGGDIQYF.

The rearrangement links TRBV15 to TRBJ1-5; D is uncertain. With 3 bases removed from V and 0 bases from J, the gap between germline ends came to 15 bases. Germline CDR1 and CDR2: LNHNV and YYDKDF (reference sequence). This CDR3 contains 17 residues. The CDR3 spells CATSRPLTNYSNQPQHF. CDR3 coding DNA: TGTGCCACCAGCAGGCCCCTGACAAACTATAGCAATCAGCCCCAGCATTTT.

This chain uses TRBV27 with TRBJ2-3, with D perhaps TRBD2 (6 bases). Germline V gene sequence: CDR1 MNHEY, CDR2 SMNVEV (reference sequence). Trimming removed 6 bases at V and 3 bases at J, with 13 bases between. The CDR3 has 14 amino acids. This CDR3 reads CASSQTRGTDTQYF. The CDR3 DNA is TGTGCCAGCAGCCAGACCCGGGGGACAGATACGCAGTATTTT.

The chain joins TRBV10-2 to TRBJ2-1; D not certain. The germline V gene has CDR1 WSHSY and CDR2 SAAADI. The germline V and J ends were trimmed by 7 bases and 9 bases, with 16 bases remaining between them. The CDR3 runs to 13 residues. CDR3 DNA: TGCGCCAGCACTTCATCCGGGCGACTTGAGCAGTTCTTC. This sequence encodes CASTSSGRLEQFF.

The chain couples TRBV6-6 to TRBJ1-5, with D uncertain. Trimming cost V 0 bases and J 7 bases, with 7 bases left between them. Germline values: CDR1 MNHNY, CDR2 SVGAGI (reference sequence). This CDR3 has 13 residues. The CDR3 reads CASSYSAGQPQHF. The CDR3 DNA sequence: TGTGCCAGCAGTTACTCTGCTGGGCAGCCCCAGCATTTT.

The chain uses TRBV9 and TRBJ1-6; D possibly corresponds to TRBD1 (5 bases). The CDR3 runs to 18 residues. The V and J ends lost 3 bases and 4 bases respectively, with 20 bases between them. Germline lookup yields CDR1 SGDLS and CDR2 YYNGEE. The CDR3 DNA sequence: TGTGCCAGCAGCGCCGAGGGCCTTGAGGAGGGGTATAATTCACCCCTCCACTTT. Amino acid sequence: CASSAEGLEEGYNSPLHF.

The chain joins TRBV6-5 to TRBJ1-5; D uncertain. The germline gives CDR1 MNHEY, CDR2 SVGAGI. This CDR3 is 14 amino acids long. Trimming left V 0 bases short and J 5 bases short, with 8 bases between. CDR3 bases: TGTGCCAGCAGTTACTCGAGTAGGGATCAGCCCCAGCATTTT. Its protein is CASSYSSRDQPQHF.